This TCR beta chain came from a study of T cell responses to AZD1222 COVID-19 vaccine. Sequencing was performed with immunoSEQ multiplex PCR; in TCRdb, only in-frame clones are kept and a portion is missing. Counted here are over 90,000 clones, over 75% occurring once; the ten biggest clones make up around 10%. The V end lost 6 bases, the J end lost 0 bases, and 17 bases lay between the germline ends. Germline V gene data show CDR1 as KGHDR and CDR2 as SFDVKD. This CDR3 spans 17 amino acids. The source of this sequence is an adult who received the AZD1222 COVID-19 vaccine. This chain uses TRBV24-1 with TRBJ1-3, with D uncertain. The sample consisted of peripheral blood, taken 28 days after the second AZD1222 dose. CDR3 DNA sequence: TGTGCCACCAGTCCCGGCAAGGGAACCGGCTCTGGAAACACCATATATTTT. Protein product: CATSPGKGTGSGNTIYF.